These 32 T cell receptor beta chains share one sample of origin, sequenced in a study of identical twins. TCRdb analysed the 5' RACE reads with MiXCR anew, one entry per CDR3 protein. The sample has 430,000 or so distinct CDR3 sequences; more than 20% are singletons. This sample also belongs to another study, concerning T cells expressing NK-cell markers.

Sequencing input: CD4+ T cells sorted from blood. Every receptor here comes from a woman younger than 30 in good health.

CDR3 DNA: TGTGCCAGCAGCTTAGAGTATGGCCCACAGGGAAAGCAGTACTTC. It yields the protein CASSLEYGPQGKQYF. The rearrangement links TRBV7-6 to TRBJ2-7; D perhaps matches TRBD1 (6 bases). CDR1 SGHVS and CDR2 FNYEAQ come from the germline V gene. Trimming cost V 1 base and J 8 bases, with 18 bases left between them. The CDR3 consists of 15 residues.

This rearrangement joins TRBV27 to TRBJ2-6; D is unclear. Per germline, CDR1 MNHEY and CDR2 SMNVEV (reference sequence). The V and J ends lost 7 bases and 2 bases respectively, with 6 bases between them. The CDR3 spans 13 residues. The CDR3 bases are TGTGCCAGCACCCGGCCTGGGGCCAACGTCCTGACTTTC. This encodes CASTRPGANVLTF. The whole variable domain, filled in from reference TRBV27 and TRBJ2-6, reads EAQVTQNPRYLITVTGKKLTVTCSQNMNHEYMSWYRQDPGLGLRQIYYSMNVEVTDKGDVPEGYKVSRKEKRNFPLILESPSPNQTSLYFCASTRPGANVLTFGAGSRLTVL.

This chain joins TRBV3-1 and TRBJ1-1, with D uncertain. Germline loops: CDR1 LGHDT, CDR2 YNNKEL (reference sequence). The ends were cut back, 3 bases at V and 5 bases at J, with 7 bases in the middle. This CDR3 has 12 residues. The CDR3 reads CASSHYTTEAFF. For the CDR3, the DNA is TGTGCCAGCAGCCACTATACGACTGAAGCTTTCTTT.

This clonotype was seen a few times. CDR3 sequence reads: CASTLGAAYEQYF. The DNA for the CDR3 is TGTGCCAGCACCCTCGGTGCCGCCTACGAGCAGTACTTC. V and J are TRBV5-6 and TRBJ2-7, with unresolved D. V shed 6 bases and J shed 2 bases, with 12 bases lying between them. The CDR3 spans 13 residues. CDR1 and CDR2 from the germline V gene are SGHDT and YYEEEE.

This clonotype was seen only a few times. The CDR3 here is CASRNTAAYEQYF. The CDR3 DNA sequence: TGTGCCAGCAGAAACACAGCAGCCTACGAGCAGTACTTC. This chain connects TRBV12-3 or TRBV12-4 to TRBJ2-7, with D unclear. The CDR3 is made up of 13 amino acids. V was cut by 6 bases and J by 2 bases, with 11 bases left in between.

This clonotype was observed a few times. The chain combines TRBV12-3 or TRBV12-4 with TRBJ1-2, with D possibly matching TRBD1 (6 bases). V dropped 2 bases and J dropped 4 bases, with 14 bases sitting between them. This CDR3 spans 15 amino acids. The CDR3 spells CASSLSPRGGYGYTF. In DNA form, the CDR3 reads TGTGCCAGCAGTTTATCGCCCCGAGGGGGCTATGGCTACACCTTC.

In regard to this clonotype: At one end, the junction sequence differs from germline, possibly due to a read error. The rearrangement uses TRBV7-7 and TRBJ2-3, with 11 nucleotides matching TRBD2. The CDR3 has 15 amino acids. Per the germline V gene, CDR1 is SSHAT and CDR2 is FNYEAQ (reference sequence). CDR3 coding DNA: TGTGCTAGCAGCCCCACAGTAGCGGGGGGGCATACGCAGTATTTT. Encoded protein: CASSPTVAGGHTQYF. Based on the CDR3 plus reference TRBV7-7 and TRBJ2-3, the full variable domain is GAGVSQSPRYKVTKRGQDVTLRCDPISSHATLYWYQQALGQGPEFLTYFNYEAQPDKSGLPSDRFSAERPEGSISTLTIQRTEQRDSAMYRCASSPTVAGGHTQYFGPGTRLTVL.

This clonotype has a handful of counts. The gene calls are TRBV20-1 and TRBJ2-1; 7 bases are a match to TRBD2. Germline V gives CDR1 DFQATT, CDR2 SNEGSKA (reference sequence). The CDR3 totals 16 residues. The ends lost 0 bases at V and 6 bases at J; junction bases unmatched: 11. For the CDR3, the DNA is TGCAGTGCTAGAGATTATGGGGGGGTAGGGTTCAATGAGCAGTTCTTC. Translation gives CSARDYGGVGFNEQFF.

The chain employs TRBV4-3 and TRBJ2-2; TRBD2 aligns across 7 bases. This CDR3 spans 17 amino acids. The germline CDR1 and CDR2 sequences are LGHNA and YSLEER. The trim removed 0 bases at V and 2 bases at J, leaving 6 bases unmatched. CDR3 loop: CASSQDRGRVNTGELFF. The CDR3 DNA follows: TGCGCCAGCAGCCAAGATCGGGGGAGGGTTAACACCGGGGAGCTGTTTTTT.

This clonotype has a handful of counts. The V call is TRBV7-9, the J call TRBJ2-1, with TRBD2 matching 9 bases. The CDR3 runs 15 residues. J lost 3 bases, V lost 5 bases, and 5 bases had no gene match. Looked up from germline, CDR1 is SEHNR and CDR2 is FQNEAQ (reference sequence). Written as DNA, the CDR3 is TGTGCCAGCAGCGTGACTAGCGGCTACTACAATGAGCAGTTCTTC. As protein: CASSVTSGYYNEQFF.

V usage is TRBV7-9 and J usage is TRBJ1-2; D perhaps matches TRBD1 (5 bases). The germline V gene has CDR1 SEHNR and CDR2 FQNEAQ (reference sequence). The V and J ends lost 11 bases and 4 bases respectively, with 23 bases between them. The CDR3 is made up of 15 amino acids. The CDR3 region is CAGYRPGRSSYGYTF. CDR3 DNA sequence: TGTGCCGGGTACAGACCGGGACGGTCGTCCTATGGCTACACCTTC. The variable domain in full, with the rest retrieved from reference TRBV7-9 and TRBJ1-2, is DTGVSQNPRHKITKRGQNVTFRCDPISEHNRLYWYRQTLGQGPEFLTYFQNEAQLEKSRLLSDRFSAERPKGSFSTLEIQRTEQGDSAMYLCAGYRPGRSSYGYTFGSGTRLTVV.

The chain carries TRBV4-3 and TRBJ2-1; 11 nucleotides align to TRBD2. The CDR3 runs 18 residues. Germline values: CDR1 LGHNA, CDR2 YSLEER. Trimming removed 0 bases from V and 9 bases from J; junction bases left unmatched: 13. The CDR3 spells CASSQEALAGGPSGEQFF. For the CDR3, the DNA is TGCGCCAGCAGCCAAGAGGCTTTAGCGGGAGGGCCCTCGGGTGAGCAGTTCTTC.

This sequence joins TRBV18 and TRBJ2-5; weak D call: TRBD2 (5 bases). Germline V gene lookup returns CDR1 KGHSH and CDR2 LQKENI. V shed 6 bases and J shed 5 bases, with 16 bases lying between them. This CDR3 region has 14 residues. In DNA, the CDR3 is TGTGCCAGCTCTAGTACTCCGGGGATGGAGACCCAGTACTTC. Protein: CASSSTPGMETQYF.

This clonotype appeared a few times. The V and J genes are TRBV20-1 and TRBJ1-2, with D maybe TRBD1 (6 bases). Looked up from germline, CDR1 is DFQATT and CDR2 is SNEGSKA (reference sequence). CDR3 length equals 15 residues. V was shortened by 0 bases and J by 4 bases, with 15 bases between the two germline ends. This chain's CDR3 is CSARELGGPGYGYTF. The CDR3 bases are TGCAGTGCTAGAGAATTGGGGGGGCCGGGCTATGGCTACACCTTC.

The CDR3 DNA reads as TGTGCCAGCAGCGTCGAACCCTGGGCTGGGGCCAACGTCCTGACTTTC. Residues: CASSVEPWAGANVLTF. The V gene is TRBV9, the J gene TRBJ2-6; unclear D gene. Between the trimmed V and J ends, which lost 2 bases and 2 bases, there was a span of 11 bases. This CDR3 is built from 16 residues. CDR1 is SGDLS, CDR2 YYNGEE, per germline. Together with reference TRBV9 and TRBJ2-6, the CDR3 gives the full variable domain: DSGVTQTPKHLITATGQRVTLRCSPRSGDLSVYWYQQSLDQGLQFLIQYYNGEERAKGNILERFSAQQFPDLHSELNLSSLELGDSALYFCASSVEPWAGANVLTFGAGSRLTVL.

There are a few counts of this clonotype. This rearrangement joins TRBV18 to TRBJ2-3; perhaps TRBD2 as D (6 bases). Trimming left V 2 bases short and J 2 bases short, with 11 bases between. This CDR3 contains 15 residues. Germline values: CDR1 KGHSH, CDR2 LQKENI. The CDR3 spells CASSPRSGLTDTQYF. CDR3 coding DNA: TGTGCCAGCTCACCAAGGAGCGGGCTCACAGATACGCAGTATTTT.

In this sample, this clonotype turned up a few times. This chain joins TRBV16 and TRBJ1-5; 7 nucleotides agree with TRBD1. With 1 base clipped from V and 5 bases from J, the junction kept 5 bases outside the gene matches. The germline V gene has CDR1 KGHSY and CDR2 FQNENV. The CDR3 consists of 15 residues. Written as DNA, the CDR3 is TGTGCCAGCAGCCAATGGGGACAGCAGGATCAGCCCCAGCATTTT. It is translated as CASSQWGQQDQPQHF.

The chain carries TRBV7-2 and TRBJ1-2; D perhaps matches TRBD1 (5 bases). In germline, CDR1 is SGHTA, CDR2 FQGNSA. With 1 base removed from V and 9 bases from J, the gap between germline ends came to 12 bases. The CDR3 totals 13 residues. The CDR3 nucleotides read TGTGCCAGCAGCTTAGGGGGCAGGAGTAGCTACACCTTC. As protein: CASSLGGRSSYTF.

This clonotype has a handful of counts. V usage is TRBV20-1 and J usage is TRBJ2-3; D not certain. With 6 bases removed from V and 0 bases from J, the gap between germline ends came to 10 bases. Looked up from germline, CDR1 is DFQATT and CDR2 is SNEGSKA (reference sequence). The length of the CDR3 is 13 residues. CDR3 sequence: CSAIPISTDTQYF. The CDR3 bases are TGCAGTGCCATCCCCATCAGCACAGATACGCAGTATTTT.

The chain carries TRBV29-1 and TRBJ1-1, with 7 positions matching TRBD1. CDR3 length equals 12 residues. J lost 6 bases, V lost 4 bases, and 5 bases had no gene match. Germline CDR1 and CDR2: SQVTM and ANQGSEA. This CDR3 is CSVAVGQSEAFF. CDR3 nucleotides: TGCAGCGTTGCCGTGGGACAGTCTGAAGCTTTCTTT.

The genes are TRBV5-1 and TRBJ1-5, with 7 bases identical to TRBD1. This CDR3 region has 15 residues. Unmatched junction bases numbered 6, after V lost 0 bases and J lost 6 bases. CDR1 SGHRS and CDR2 YFSETQ come from the germline V gene. In nucleotides, the CDR3 is TGCGCCAGCAGCTTGGACCCAGGGGGAAGTCAGCCCCAGCATTTT. Translating it yields CASSLDPGGSQPQHF.

The chain has TRBV15 and TRBJ2-1, with 10 bases identical to TRBD2. The germline V gene encodes CDR1 LNHNV and CDR2 YYDKDF (reference sequence). The CDR3 consists of 15 residues. The trim removed 8 bases at V and 3 bases at J, leaving 7 bases unmatched. The CDR3 sequence: CATGAGGIIYNEQFF. The DNA for the CDR3 is TGTGCCACCGGAGCGGGAGGGATAATCTACAATGAGCAGTTCTTC.

This clonotype was seen once. The V and J genes are TRBV4-3 and TRBJ2-2, with TRBD2 identical over 10 bases. The V gene end was trimmed by 1 base and the J gene end by 7 bases; junction bases not matched to a gene: 15. The CDR3 contains 19 residues. CDR1 is LGHNA and CDR2 is YSLEER in the germline V gene. CDR3 sequence (DNA): TGCGCCAGCAGCCAAGGCCCTCCCAGCGGGAGGGCCGGGAGCGGGGAGCTGTTTTTT. Translated: CASSQGPPSGRAGSGELFF.

V gene TRBV9 combines with J gene TRBJ2-3; D is unclear. The CDR3 covers 16 residues. Trimming removed 0 bases from V and 2 bases from J, with 13 bases in between. Per germline, CDR1 SGDLS and CDR2 YYNGEE. For the CDR3, the DNA is TGTGCCAGCAGCGTAGAGGTGGGCTTTTACACAGATACGCAGTATTTT. The encoded protein is CASSVEVGFYTDTQYF.

This clonotype was seen more than once but under ten times. J is TRBJ2-5 and V is TRBV5-1; no clear D gene. This CDR3 contains 11 residues. Germline V gene sequence: CDR1 SGHRS, CDR2 YFSETQ. V lost 5 bases to trimming and J lost 5 bases, with 7 bases between them. This CDR3 reads CASREAETQYF. The CDR3 DNA follows: TGCGCCAGCAGAGAGGCGGAGACCCAGTACTTC.

The chain employs TRBV6-1 and TRBJ1-6; 7 bases are shared with TRBD1. V dropped 6 bases and J dropped 9; count of bases not matched to a gene: 8. The CDR3 sequence is 14 residues long. Germline-derived CDR1 and CDR2 are MNHNS and SASEGT. The CDR3 nucleotides read TGTGCCAGCAGCAGGGGGGGCGCGATTTCACCCCTCCACTTT. Amino acid sequence: CASSRGGAISPLHF.

There are a few counts of this clonotype. This chain connects TRBV25-1 to TRBJ2-1; 10 bases fit TRBD2. CDR3 length: 15 amino acids. CDR1 is MGHDK, CDR2 SYGVNS, per germline. The ends lost 4 bases at V and 2 bases at J; junction bases unmatched: 2. CDR3 region: CASSGLAGAYNEQFF. Written as DNA, the CDR3 is TGTGCCAGCAGTGGGCTAGCGGGGGCCTACAATGAGCAGTTCTTC.

J is TRBJ2-1 and V is TRBV4-3; 9 bases map to TRBD2. The CDR3 covers 16 residues. V was pared by 3 bases and J by 15 bases, with 18 bases of the junction left unmatched. Germline CDR1 reads LGHNA; CDR2 reads YSLEER. Here the CDR3 DNA reads TGCGCCAGCAGCCATAGTAGCGGGAGTTATGGTTCGTTTCTGTTCTTC. It is translated as CASSHSSGSYGSFLFF.

The V gene is TRBV5-1, the J gene TRBJ2-1; D may match TRBD1 or TRBD2 (5 bases each). V lost 2 bases and J 5 bases, leaving 14 bases between the germline ends. The CDR3 covers 15 residues. CDR1 SGHRS and CDR2 YFSETQ come from the germline V gene. CDR3 loop: CASSFYGAPNNEQFF. The CDR3, as DNA: TGCGCCAGCAGCTTTTACGGGGCCCCTAACAATGAGCAGTTCTTC.

This clonotype was observed many times. This chain uses TRBV29-1 with TRBJ1-2; D gene ambiguous. CDR1 is SQVTM, CDR2 ANQGSEA, per germline. The CDR3 covers 9 residues. Between the trimmed V and J ends, which lost 4 bases and 8 bases, there was a span of 5 bases. This CDR3 is CSVALGYTF. The CDR3 DNA follows: TGCAGCGTTGCACTGGGCTACACCTTC.

The chain recombines TRBV6-1 with TRBJ2-3, with a tentative D call TRBD2 (5 bases). Germline V gene lookup returns CDR1 MNHNS and CDR2 SASEGT. This CDR3 has 14 residues. Trimming shortened V by 7 bases and J by 2 bases, and 13 bases separated the two germline ends. DNA for the CDR3: TGTGCCAGCACCGGTCCGGGGTTCACAGATACGCAGTATTTT. Protein: CASTGPGFTDTQYF.

This clonotype was recorded a few times. The J gene is TRBJ1-1, the V gene TRBV10-2; no definite D call. The length of the CDR3 is 12 residues. V was pared by 3 bases and J by 7 bases, with 9 bases between. The germline V gene encodes CDR1 WSHSY and CDR2 SAAADI. DNA for the CDR3: TGCGCCAGCAGTGAAAGGGCCGATGAAGCTTTCTTT. It yields the protein CASSERADEAFF.